These 22 T cell receptor beta chains originate from one sample sequenced in a study of beta chain features in type 1 diabetes. No cognate antigen is known for these TCRs. Notes on the study in general: Among patients with Type 1 diabetes, TCRB CDR3s were moderately but significantly shorter in every one of the four CD4+ subsets.

Every isolated RNA sample was fully reverse transcribed, so sequencing captured expressed TCRB transcripts. The protocol was immunoSEQ multiplex PCR, while the TCRdb copy is restricted to in-frame clones and leaves out a portion. The sample lists about 650,000 clones, approximately 13% occurring once. The specimen was naive CD4+ T cells from blood. The receptor source for this set is a man younger than 45 with type 1 diabetes.

CDR3 sequence (DNA): TGTGCCAGCTCACCTCCTCCGTCAGGGGATACGCAGTATTTT. Its translation is CASSPPPSGDTQYF. The genes are TRBV18 and TRBJ2-3; perhaps TRBD1 as D (5 bases). Trimming stripped 3 bases from V and 6 bases from J, with 13 bases between. Germline CDR1 reads KGHSH; CDR2 reads LQKENI. The length of the CDR3 is 14 residues.

The rearrangement uses TRBV23-1 and TRBJ1-5; D gene uncertain. TRBV23-1 is placed among ORFs of uncertain function. Trimming cost V 0 bases and J 0 bases, with 15 bases left between them. The CDR3 totals 18 residues. CDR3 loop: CASSQSLPSSYSNQPQHF. The CDR3 nucleotides read TGCGCCAGCAGTCAATCTTTACCGTCCAGTTATAGCAATCAGCCCCAGCATTTT.

In DNA, the CDR3 is TGTGCCAGCAGCCGCGGGGGAGCACCCAATGAGCAGTTCTTC. Its protein product is CASSRGGAPNEQFF. The rearrangement uses TRBV7-7 and TRBJ2-1, with 7 bases matching TRBD2. Germline CDR1 is SSHAT and CDR2 is FNYEAQ (reference sequence). Losses at the gene ends were 5 bases for V and 6 bases for J; bases not matched to a gene: 7. This CDR3 has 14 residues.

In nucleotides, the CDR3 is TGTGCCAGCAGCGTAGCGGGGACAGCCCTTAACTATGGCTACACCTTC. This codes for CASSVAGTALNYGYTF. V is TRBV9 and J is TRBJ1-2; 7 bases are shared with TRBD1. This CDR3 has 16 residues. Unmatched junction bases numbered 6, after V lost 0 bases and J lost 1 base. Germline lookup yields CDR1 SGDLS and CDR2 YYNGEE.

There are a few counts of this clone. The genes are TRBV29-1 and TRBJ1-2; D perhaps matches TRBD1 (5 bases). The CDR3 contains 13 residues. The V and J ends lost 4 bases and 2 bases respectively, with 11 bases between them. From germline, CDR1 is SQVTM and CDR2 ANQGSEA. CDR3 DNA sequence: TGCAGCGTTGCGGAGGGACCAAACTATGGCTACACCTTC. Its protein product is CSVAEGPNYGYTF.

This chain connects TRBV7-3 to TRBJ2-5, with D tentatively TRBD1 (6 bases). The CDR3 length is 14 residues. Trimming removed 5 bases at V and 2 bases at J, with 12 bases between. Looked up from germline, CDR1 is SGHTA and CDR2 is FQGTGA. The CDR3 loop is CASSADGQQETQYF. CDR3 DNA: TGTGCCAGCAGCGCGGACGGACAGCAAGAGACCCAGTACTTC.

This chain links TRBV7-2 with TRBJ2-3; 9 bases fit TRBD2. The V segment lost 1 base and the J segment 4 bases; nucleotides outside the gene matches: 9. CDR3 length: 17 residues. The germline V gene has CDR1 SGHTA and CDR2 FQGNSA. CDR3 bases: TGTGCCAGCAGCTTAGTCGGAGCGGGGGGTCAGGCAGATACGCAGTATTTT. It is translated as CASSLVGAGGQADTQYF.

J is TRBJ2-5 and V is TRBV11-2; 8 bases fit TRBD2. Unmatched junction bases numbered 11, after V lost 1 base and J lost 4 bases. Germline lookup yields CDR1 SGHAT and CDR2 FQNNGV. The CDR3 has 17 amino acids. The CDR3 DNA reads TGTGCCAGCAGCTTAGTTGGGGCCAGAAGCGGGGGAGAGACCCAGTACTTC. Amino acids: CASSLVGARSGGETQYF.

The CDR3 nucleotides are TGCGCCAGCAGCCAAGGCCCCAACTATGGCTACACCTTC. It specifies CASSQGPNYGYTF. The chain combines TRBV4-3 with TRBJ1-2, with D unresolved. V lost 1 base to trimming and J lost 2 bases, with 5 bases between them. This CDR3 has 13 amino acids. Germline V gives CDR1 LGHNA, CDR2 YSLEER.

The sample holds a few counts of this clone. V is TRBV29-1 and J is TRBJ1-5; a weak D match, TRBD1 (5 bases). V was clipped by 4 bases and J by 0 bases, with 10 bases between them. CDR3 length: 14 amino acids. Germline V gene data show CDR1 as SQVTM and CDR2 as ANQGSEA. CDR3 sequence reads: CSVAQGYSNQPQHF. CDR3 nucleotide sequence: TGCAGCGTTGCTCAGGGATATAGCAATCAGCCCCAGCATTTT.

The chain has TRBV20-1 and TRBJ1-2, with a tentative D call TRBD1 (5 bases). The V end lost 1 base, the J end lost 7 bases, and 7 bases lay between the germline ends. Germline values: CDR1 DFQATT, CDR2 SNEGSKA (reference sequence). This CDR3 has 11 amino acids. CDR3 residues: CSARGGVGYTF. CDR3 DNA: TGCAGTGCTAGAGGGGGCGTTGGCTACACCTTC.

This clone was counted a few times. The chain uses TRBV5-1 and TRBJ2-3, with TRBD1 identical over 11 bases. Germline V gene lookup returns CDR1 SGHRS and CDR2 YFSETQ. J was trimmed by 5 bases and V by 2 bases; bases with no gene match: 4. The length of the CDR3 is 15 residues. CDR3 DNA sequence: TGCGCCAGCAGCTTCGGACAGGGGGCCAAAGATACGCAGTATTTT. Amino acids: CASSFGQGAKDTQYF.

Notes on this clone: Other DNA sequences within the sample encode an identical CDR3. The gene calls are TRBV20-1 and TRBJ1-3, with D uncertain. Germline V gene lookup returns CDR1 DFQATT and CDR2 SNEGSKA (reference sequence). V gave up 3 bases and J gave up 3 bases, with 3 bases separating them. This CDR3 comprises 11 residues. The CDR3 region is CSASYGNTIYF. The CDR3 DNA sequence: TGCAGTGCTAGTTATGGAAACACCATATATTTT.

This clone was found a few times. V usage is TRBV7-8 and J usage is TRBJ1-2, with D possibly TRBD1 on 5 matching bases. This CDR3 contains 13 residues. Looked up from germline, CDR1 is SGHVS and CDR2 is FQNEAQ. V was trimmed by 5 bases and J by 8 bases, leaving 15 bases between them. CDR3: CASSRHPEGGYTF. The CDR3, as DNA: TGTGCCAGCAGCCGACACCCGGAGGGGGGCTACACCTTC.

This clone was seen more than once but under ten times. The rearrangement joins TRBV19 to TRBJ1-2; TRBD1 matches 8 bases. Germline V CDR1 and CDR2: LNHDA, SQIVND (reference sequence). The CDR3 loop spans 14 amino acids. With V trimmed by 3 bases and J by 6 bases, 6 bases remained unmatched. CDR3 sequence (DNA): TGTGCCAGTAGTATTGACAGGGGAGGGAATGGCTACACCTTC. Protein sequence: CASSIDRGGNGYTF.

The genes are TRBV6-6 and TRBJ2-7; 7 positions match TRBD1. The CDR3 contains 15 residues. The V gene end was trimmed by 0 bases and the J gene end by 4 bases; junction bases not matched to a gene: 6. The V gene's germline CDR1 is MNHNY and CDR2 SVGAGI (reference sequence). The CDR3 DNA reads TGTGCCAGCAGTTACTCCCGGGACAGTTATTACGAGCAGTACTTC. Translation: CASSYSRDSYYEQYF.

This clone turned up a few times. The genes are TRBV6-5 and TRBJ2-4, with D uncertain. Germline V gene data show CDR1 as MNHEY and CDR2 as SVGAGI. This CDR3 is 13 amino acids long. V lost 5 bases to trimming and J lost 7 bases, with 12 bases between them. This chain's CDR3 is CASSTALSNIQYF. In DNA, the CDR3 is TGTGCCAGCAGTACCGCCCTATCCAACATTCAGTACTTC.

The CDR3 reads CASRREGQETQYF. For the CDR3, the DNA is TGTGCCAGCAGGCGGGAGGGGCAAGAGACCCAGTACTTC. The chain uses TRBV6-5 and TRBJ2-5; 9 nucleotides line up with TRBD2. The ends lost 6 bases at V and 2 bases at J; junction bases unmatched: 1. The germline gives CDR1 MNHEY, CDR2 SVGAGI. The CDR3 contains 13 residues.

The chain uses TRBV18 and TRBJ1-5; 7 bases line up with TRBD1. Per germline, CDR1 KGHSH and CDR2 LQKENI. V lost 3 bases and J lost 11; bases outside the gene matches: 10. The CDR3 sequence is 14 residues long. The CDR3 loop is CASSPGQAQGTQHF. Here the CDR3 DNA reads TGTGCCAGCTCACCCGGACAGGCCCAGGGGACCCAGCATTTT.

The CDR3 loop is CATSRERAGGGDTQYF. As DNA, the CDR3 is TGTGCCACCAGCAGAGAGAGAGCGGGGGGAGGAGATACGCAGTATTTT. The chain uses TRBV15 and TRBJ2-3; 9 bases match TRBD2. Germline CDR1 and CDR2: LNHNV and YYDKDF (reference sequence). The CDR3 loop spans 16 amino acids. V was clipped by 0 bases and J by 5 bases; unmatched bases: 6. Looking up the rest from reference TRBV15 and TRBJ2-3 gives the full variable domain: DAMVIQNPRYQVTQFGKPVTLSCSQTLNHNVMYWYQQKSSQAPKLLFHYYDKDFNNEADTPDNFQSRRPNTSFCFLDIRSPGLGDTAMYLCATSRERAGGGDTQYFGPGTRLTVL.

The V call is TRBV9, the J call TRBJ2-5; a possible D gene is TRBD2 (6 bases). This CDR3 comprises 16 residues. Germline CDR1 SGDLS, CDR2 YYNGEE. V gave up 0 bases and J gave up 5 bases, with 17 bases separating them. The CDR3 spells CASSVATAGQYETQYF. The CDR3 DNA follows: TGTGCCAGCAGCGTAGCTACGGCGGGGCAGTACGAGACCCAGTACTTC.

CDR3: CASKPTGFDNSPLHF. CDR3 in DNA: TGTGCCAGCAAACCTACGGGGTTTGATAATTCACCCCTCCACTTT. The chain employs TRBV6-1 and TRBJ1-6; D ambiguous. CDR3 length: 15 amino acids. Germline-derived CDR1 and CDR2 are MNHNS and SASEGT. V shed 7 bases and J shed 5 bases, with 15 bases lying between them.